The 32 T cell receptor beta chains below all came from one sample that was sequenced in a study of blood T cell repertoires in COVID-19. Assay used: immunoSEQ multiplex PCR; TCRdb lists only in-frame clones, some missing. This table has tens of thousands of clones, under 85% appearing once. Sequenced sample: peripheral blood. The source is a man older than 75 with acute or convalescent COVID-19.

In its sample, this clone was seen a few times. The V call is TRBV19, the J call TRBJ2-3; 7 bases map to TRBD1. Germline loops: CDR1 LNHDA, CDR2 SQIVND (reference sequence). This CDR3 is built from 16 residues. The trim removed 5 bases at V and 4 bases at J, leaving 12 bases unmatched. The CDR3: CASSGPRGGPADTQYF. The CDR3 coding sequence is TGTGCCAGTAGTGGTCCGAGAGGGGGCCCCGCAGATACGCAGTATTTT.

In its sample, this clone was seen once. This chain uses TRBV7-9 with TRBJ1-5; 8 bases are shared with TRBD1. Germline CDR1 is SEHNR and CDR2 is FQNEAQ (reference sequence). This CDR3 is built from 17 residues. After removal of 1 base from V and 3 bases from J, the junction contained 8 bases not matched to a gene. CDR3 DNA: TGTGCCAGCAGCTTAGGGACAGGGAGGAGGTACAATCAGCCCCAGCATTTT. This encodes CASSLGTGRRYNQPQHF.

Concerning this clone: The junction departs from the called germline gene at one end, perhaps through a read error. The chain carries TRBV7-2 and TRBJ2-3, with 10 bases lining up with TRBD2. Germline lookup yields CDR1 SGHTA and CDR2 FQGNSA. The CDR3 extends over 17 amino acids. CDR3 sequence reads: CASSIAGTSVSTDTQYF. The CDR3 DNA reads TGTGCCAGCAGCATAGCCGGGACTAGCGTGAGCACAGATACGCAGTATTTT. Based on the CDR3 plus reference TRBV7-2 and TRBJ2-3, the full variable domain is GAGVSQSPSNKVTEKGKDVELRCDPISGHTALYWYRQSLGQGLEFLIYFQGNSAPDKSGLPSDRFSAERTGGSVSTLTIQRTQQEDSAVYLCASSIAGTSVSTDTQYFGPGTRLTVL.

The CDR3 DNA reads as TGTGCCATCAGTGCCTCAGGGACAGGGACTTTTTCGGCCCAGCATTTT. Translation gives CAISASGTGTFSAQHF. V and J are TRBV10-3 and TRBJ1-5; 9 bases map to TRBD1. Per germline, CDR1 ENHRY and CDR2 SYGVKD. V was pared by 4 bases and J by 11 bases, with 15 bases of the junction left unmatched. The CDR3 consists of 16 residues.

The DNA for the CDR3 is TGCGCCAGCACCCTTGCAGGGAACTATGGCTACACCTTC. As protein: CASTLAGNYGYTF. This chain uses TRBV5-1 with TRBJ1-2; D possibly corresponds to TRBD1 (5 bases). Germline CDR1 SGHRS, CDR2 YFSETQ. Trimming took 6 bases from V and 2 from J, leaving 11 bases between them. This CDR3 is built from 13 residues.

Only a few counts were recorded for this clone. The chain joins TRBV15 to TRBJ1-1, with D tentatively TRBD1 (5 bases). V was pared by 0 bases and J by 0 bases, with 11 bases between. Germline-derived CDR1 and CDR2 are LNHNV and YYDKDF (reference sequence). The CDR3 sequence is 16 residues long. The chain's CDR3 is CATSREGGTVNTEAFF. CDR3 DNA: TGTGCCACCAGCAGAGAGGGCGGGACGGTGAACACTGAAGCTTTCTTT.

This clone was found a few times. The chain uses TRBV29-1 and TRBJ1-1; D ambiguous. This CDR3 comprises 13 residues. Germline-derived CDR1 and CDR2 are SQVTM and ANQGSEA. The V end was cut by 1 base, the J end by 2 bases, with 8 bases between. This CDR3 reads CSVEGLRNTEAFF. The DNA for the CDR3 is TGCAGCGTTGAAGGACTTCGAAACACTGAAGCTTTCTTT.

This chain joins TRBV21-1 and TRBJ1-5. TRBV21-1 is a documented pseudogene. The CDR3 loop spans 16 amino acids. CDR3: CASSRRGGKDNQPQHF. CDR3 sequence (DNA): TGTGCCAGCAGCAGGAGGGGGGGCAAGGACAATCAGCCCCAGCATTTT.

V and J are TRBV4-3 and TRBJ2-7; 7 bases match TRBD2. The germline V gene has CDR1 LGHNA and CDR2 YSLEER. V gave up 4 bases and J gave up 3 bases; unmatched junction bases: 3. CDR3 length: 13 amino acids. CDR3 residues: CASSLERDYEQYF. For the CDR3, the DNA is TGCGCCAGCAGCCTCGAGCGGGACTACGAGCAGTACTTC.

The chain links TRBV12-3 or TRBV12-4 to TRBJ1-1; 9 bases line up with TRBD1. After removal of 5 bases from V and 10 bases from J, the junction contained 8 bases not matched to a gene. The CDR3 sequence is 13 residues long. CDR3 amino acids: CASSTPGQGGAFF. DNA for the CDR3: TGTGCCAGCAGTACCCCGGGACAGGGTGGAGCTTTCTTT.

The rearrangement joins TRBV7-2 to TRBJ2-5; D is possibly TRBD2 (6 bases). The CDR3 covers 15 residues. V lost 6 bases and J 0 bases, leaving 14 bases between the germline ends. Germline assignment: CDR1 SGHTA and CDR2 FQGNSA. Here the CDR3 DNA reads TGTGCCAGCAGTCCAGGGACTGTGTACCAAGAGACCCAGTACTTC. Translating gives CASSPGTVYQETQYF.

V gene TRBV9 combines with J gene TRBJ1-2, with 8 nucleotides matching TRBD1. The CDR3 covers 14 residues. The junction had 6 bases not matched to a gene; V was cut back by 4 bases and J by 4 bases. The germline V gene has CDR1 SGDLS and CDR2 YYNGEE. Written as DNA, the CDR3 is TGTGCCAGCAGCTACGGACAGGGAGTCTATGGCTACACCTTC. Protein sequence: CASSYGQGVYGYTF.

The CDR3 nucleotides are TGTGCCAGCAGCTTAGAAACAGGGTCAAGTGAAAAACTGTTTTTT. Its protein product is CASSLETGSSEKLFF. V and J are TRBV7-6 and TRBJ1-4; perhaps TRBD1 as D (6 bases). This CDR3 spans 15 amino acids. Looked up from germline, CDR1 is SGHVS and CDR2 is FNYEAQ. Trimming removed 1 base at V and 7 bases at J, with 13 bases between. Looking up the rest from reference TRBV7-6 and TRBJ1-4 gives the full variable domain: GAGVSQSPRYKVTKRGQDVALRCDPISGHVSLYWYRQALGQGPEFLTYFNYEAQQDKSGLPNDRFSAERPEGSISTLTIQRTEQRDSAMYRCASSLETGSSEKLFFGSGTQLSVL.

This clone was observed a handful of times. The J gene is TRBJ1-5, the V gene TRBV5-4; D gene unclear. Trimming took 1 base from V and 6 from J, leaving 2 bases between them. Germline V gene sequence: CDR1 SGHNT, CDR2 YYREEE (reference sequence). The CDR3 extends over 11 amino acids. In nucleotides, the CDR3 is TGTGCCAGCAGCTTGCGTCAGCCCCAGCATTTT. This translates into CASSLRQPQHF. Full variable domain (rest looked up from reference TRBV5-4 and TRBJ1-5): ETGVTQSPTHLIKTRGQQVTLRCSSQSGHNTVSWYQQALGQGPQFIFQYYREEENGRGNFPPRFSGLQFPNYSSELNVNALELDDSALYLCASSLRQPQHFGDGTRLSIL.

The gene calls are TRBV19 and TRBJ1-1; unclear D gene. CDR3 length: 12 residues. Trimming cost V 3 bases and J 1 base, with 3 bases left between them. CDR1 is LNHDA and CDR2 is SQIVND in the germline V gene (reference sequence). This chain's CDR3 is CASSIQNTEAFF. The CDR3, as DNA: TGTGCCAGTAGTATCCAGAACACTGAAGCTTTCTTT.

The chain couples TRBV5-1 to TRBJ1-1; 9 bases align to TRBD1. V was pared by 4 bases and J by 6 bases, with 7 bases of the junction left unmatched. The CDR3 runs 14 residues. The V gene's germline CDR1 is SGHRS and CDR2 YFSETQ. CDR3 in amino acids: CASSVGTGNAEAFF. In nucleotides, the CDR3 is TGCGCCAGCAGCGTCGGGACAGGGAATGCTGAAGCTTTCTTT.

This chain connects TRBV4-3 to TRBJ2-3; D is perhaps TRBD2 (6 bases). Germline loops: CDR1 LGHNA, CDR2 YSLEER. Trimming took off 1 base at V and 3 bases at J, with 20 bases between the two ends. This CDR3 has 18 residues. CDR3: CASSQVWPLRGETDTQYF. The CDR3 region has the DNA TGCGCCAGCAGCCAAGTCTGGCCCCTGCGGGGAGAGACAGATACGCAGTATTTT.

The chain carries TRBV6-4 and TRBJ1-6; tentatively, D is TRBD1 (6 bases). Germline values: CDR1 MRHNA, CDR2 SNTAGT. V lost 6 bases and J lost 0, with 12 bases in between. CDR3 length: 16 amino acids. CDR3 protein: CASRQGQSSYNSPLHF. CDR3 DNA: TGTGCCAGCAGACAGGGCCAGAGCTCCTATAATTCACCCCTCCACTTT.

The gene calls are TRBV21-1 and TRBJ2-1; the listed D gene, TRBD2, was not tested against the DNA. TRBV21-1 counts as a pseudogene. This CDR3 spans 14 amino acids. The CDR3, as DNA: TGTGCCAGCAGCAAGGGACTAGCGACCAATGAGCAGTTCTTC. Its protein is CASSKGLATNEQFF.

This clone was seen only a few times. V usage is TRBV29-1 and J usage is TRBJ1-2; 9 nucleotides line up with TRBD1. With V trimmed by 5 bases and J by 6 bases, 13 bases remained unmatched. The CDR3 runs 15 residues. Germline lookup yields CDR1 SQVTM and CDR2 ANQGSEA. CDR3 nucleotides: TGCAGCGTTACGCCCGCCGGGACAGGGTTACATGGCTACACCTTC. Translation: CSVTPAGTGLHGYTF.

About this clone itself: Other DNA sequences from this sample encode an identical CDR3 as well. J is TRBJ1-2 and V is TRBV3-1 (or the pseudogene TRBV3-2), with D possibly being TRBD1 (5 bases). This CDR3 contains 15 residues. The ends were cut back, 1 base at V and 4 bases at J, with 13 bases in the middle. Per the germline V gene, CDR1 is LGHDT and CDR2 is YNNKEL (reference sequence). CDR3 loop: CASSQGVTGSYGYTF. The DNA for the CDR3 is TGTGCCAGCAGCCAAGGCGTAACAGGTAGCTATGGCTACACCTTC.

This chain joins TRBV19 and TRBJ1-6; the match to TRBD1 covers 9 bases. J was trimmed by 6 bases and V by 7 bases; bases with no gene match: 7. Germline V lookup: CDR1 LNHDA, CDR2 SQIVND (reference sequence). This CDR3 is 15 amino acids long. The CDR3 protein is CASNPSGQGNSPLHF. DNA of the CDR3: TGTGCCAGTAACCCATCGGGACAGGGTAATTCACCCCTCCACTTT.

There are a few counts of this clone. The chain carries TRBV19 and TRBJ2-1; 8 bases match TRBD2. After removal of 6 bases from V and 7 bases from J, the junction contained 23 bases not matched to a gene. The CDR3 extends over 19 amino acids. Germline loops: CDR1 LNHDA, CDR2 SQIVND (reference sequence). This chain's CDR3 is CASSPRGRAGGQGVNEQFF. CDR3 coding DNA: TGTGCCAGTAGCCCCCGGGGTAGGGCGGGGGGACAAGGGGTAAATGAGCAGTTCTTC.

V is TRBV19 and J is TRBJ2-5; the match to TRBD1 covers 7 bases. CDR1 is LNHDA, CDR2 SQIVND, per germline (reference sequence). There are 14 residues in the CDR3. The J segment lost 4 bases and the V segment lost 7 bases, leaving 9 bases of the junction unmatched. CDR3 residues: CASNKGDSRETQYF. The CDR3 bases are TGTGCCAGTAACAAGGGGGACAGCAGAGAGACCCAGTACTTC.

The chain employs TRBV30 and TRBJ1-3, with 8 bases fitting TRBD1. Germline CDR1 reads GTSNPN; CDR2 reads SVGIG (reference sequence). The V and J ends lost 7 bases and 3 bases, in that order; junction bases with no gene match: 5. This CDR3 comprises 13 residues. The CDR3 nucleotides are TGTGCCTCGACAGGGGAAATTGGAAACACCATATATTTT. This encodes CASTGEIGNTIYF.

The chain uses TRBV5-1 and TRBJ2-2; D is unclear. This CDR3 spans 14 amino acids. The V gene lost 2 bases and the J gene lost 1 base, with 6 bases spanning the gap. Per germline, CDR1 SGHRS and CDR2 YFSETQ. Here the CDR3 DNA reads TGCGCCAGCAGCTTCGAGGAGAACACCGGGGAGCTGTTTTTT. Amino acid sequence: CASSFEENTGELFF.

The chain combines TRBV10-1 with TRBJ2-3, with a weak D call TRBD2 (5 bases). Germline assignment: CDR1 WNHNN and CDR2 SYGVQD (reference sequence). The CDR3 extends over 14 amino acids. Deletions cut 3 bases from V and 5 bases from J, with 12 bases between. CDR3 DNA: TGCGCCAGCAGTGATGCGGGTAGAGGAGATACGCAGTATTTT. Residues: CASSDAGRGDTQYF.

This chain links TRBV19 with TRBJ2-7; possible D gene TRBD1, 6 bases. V dropped 3 bases and J dropped 2 bases, with 11 bases sitting between them. The CDR3 is 14 amino acids. In germline, CDR1 is LNHDA, CDR2 SQIVND (reference sequence). In DNA, the CDR3 is TGTGCCAGTAGTATGGGTGGACAGACCTACGAGCAGTACTTC. Translating it yields CASSMGGQTYEQYF.

The genes are TRBV18 and TRBJ2-6; D is undetermined. This CDR3 is built from 15 residues. The germline gives CDR1 KGHSH, CDR2 LQKENI. The V end lost 6 bases, the J end lost 0 bases, and 9 bases lay between the germline ends. The CDR3 spells CASSPRNSGANVLTF. The DNA for the CDR3 is TGTGCCAGCTCCCCCCGTAACTCTGGGGCCAACGTCCTGACTTTC.

This clone occurred once. This rearrangement joins TRBV27 to TRBJ1-6, with D possibly being TRBD1 (6 bases). V was clipped by 5 bases and J by 4 bases, with 9 bases between them. This CDR3 contains 14 residues. CDR1 and CDR2 from the germline V gene are MNHEY and SMNVEV (reference sequence). DNA for the CDR3: TGTGCCAGCAGTACAGGGAATTATAATTCACCCCTCCACTTT. This codes for CASSTGNYNSPLHF.

This clone was counted between two and nine times. J is TRBJ2-2 and V is TRBV9; a possible D gene is TRBD2 (5 bases). The CDR3 has 15 residues. The germline V and J ends were trimmed by 4 bases and 3 bases, with 13 bases remaining between them. Germline V gives CDR1 SGDLS, CDR2 YYNGEE. In nucleotides, the CDR3 is TGTGCCAGCAGCCGGGATGGGTCGGACACCGGGGAGCTGTTTTTT. Translated, it gives CASSRDGSDTGELFF.

The chain uses TRBV15 and TRBJ2-1; 8 positions match TRBD2. V was pared by 3 bases and J by 9 bases, with 10 bases of the junction left unmatched. The CDR3 spans 15 residues. Germline CDR1 is LNHNV and CDR2 is YYDKDF (reference sequence). CDR3 sequence reads: CATSRGTSGRLEQFF. The CDR3 coding sequence is TGTGCCACCAGCAGGGGGACTAGTGGGAGGCTTGAGCAGTTCTTC.